The 13 T cell receptor beta chains reported below all come from one sample, sequenced in a study of ipilimumab plus nivolumab after autologous stem cell transplantation. Only in-frame clones appear in the TCRdb table, and some are missing; sequencing was by immunoSEQ multiplex PCR. This sample has some 15,000 clones, with roughly four fifths found just once. This sample comprised PBMCs, obtained in a trial of ipilimumab plus nivolumab as post-transplant consolidation. These receptors were taken from a male donor with diffuse large B-cell lymphoma.

V is TRBV7-9 and J is TRBJ2-5; TRBD1 agrees at 8 bases. In germline, CDR1 is SEHNR, CDR2 FQNEAQ (reference sequence). J lost 3 bases, V lost 2 bases, and 8 bases had no gene match. The CDR3 loop spans 16 amino acids. CDR3 DNA sequence: TGTGCCAGCAGCTTACCACTGGGACAGGTAAAAGAGACCCAGTACTTC. Protein: CASSLPLGQVKETQYF.

The chain recombines TRBV2 with TRBJ2-1, with TRBD2 matching 12 bases. Germline V lookup: CDR1 SNHLY, CDR2 FYNNEI. Losses at the gene ends were 5 bases for V and 2 bases for J; bases not matched to a gene: 1. CDR3 length: 15 residues. The CDR3 spells CASSRLAGAYNEQFF. The DNA of the CDR3 is TGTGCCAGCAGTAGACTAGCGGGAGCCTACAATGAGCAGTTCTTC. Drawing the rest from reference TRBV2 and TRBJ2-1, the complete variable domain is EPEVTQTPSHQVTQMGQEVILRCVPISNHLYFYWYRQILGQKVEFLVSFYNNEISEKSEIFDDQFSVERPDGSNFTLKIRSTKLEDSAMYFCASSRLAGAYNEQFFGPGTRLTVL.

Relative to its sample, this clone is medium-sized. The CDR3 spells CAWSPEYEGAYGYTF. CDR3 in DNA: TGTGCCTGGAGTCCGGAGTACGAGGGGGCCTATGGCTACACCTTC. The rearrangement links TRBV30 to TRBJ1-2; 7 positions match TRBD1. The CDR3 length is 15 residues. V shed 2 bases and J 4 bases; nucleotides not matched to a gene: 10. CDR1 and CDR2 from the germline V gene are GTSNPN and SVGIG (reference sequence).

The J gene is TRBJ2-5, the V gene TRBV6-6; D might be TRBD1 or TRBD2, each matching 5 bases. The V gene lost 0 bases and the J gene lost 1 base, with 9 bases spanning the gap. CDR1 and CDR2 (germline): MNHNY, SVGAGI (reference sequence). CDR3 size: 15 residues. CDR3 amino acids: CASSYSHGTQETQYF. The CDR3 coding sequence is TGTGCCAGCAGTTACTCGCACGGGACCCAAGAGACCCAGTACTTC.

This clone was seen only a few times. The chain is built from TRBV16 and TRBJ1-2; D gene unclear. Germline V gene lookup returns CDR1 KGHSY and CDR2 FQNENV. Trimming removed 4 bases from V and 4 bases from J, with 19 bases in between. The CDR3 has 16 amino acids. Written as DNA, the CDR3 is TGTGCCAGCAGCCCTCTATCGACTGGGCGGCCCTATGGCTACACCTTC. Protein sequence: CASSPLSTGRPYGYTF. Full variable domain (missing parts from reference TRBV16 and TRBJ1-2): GEEVAQTPKHLVRGEGQKAKLYCAPIKGHSYVFWYQQVLKNEFKFLISFQNENVFDETGMPKERFSAKCLPNSPCSLEIQATKLEDSAVYFCASSPLSTGRPYGYTFGSGTRLTVV.

This rearrangement joins TRBV4-1 to TRBJ1-3; a weak D match, TRBD1 (5 bases). The length of the CDR3 is 15 residues. V was shortened by 0 bases and J by 4 bases, with 10 bases between the two germline ends. Germline CDR1 MGHRA, CDR2 YSYEKL. CDR3 protein: CASSQDQGSGNTIYF. The CDR3 nucleotides are TGCGCCAGCAGCCAAGACCAGGGCTCGGGAAACACCATATATTTT.

This sequence joins TRBV10-2 and TRBJ2-1; perhaps TRBD1 as D (6 bases). The germline V gene has CDR1 WSHSY and CDR2 SAAADI. The CDR3 length is 13 residues. The V and J ends lost 3 bases and 8 bases respectively, with 11 bases between them. For the CDR3, the DNA is TGCGCCAGCAGTGACACAGGGATCTATGAGCAGTTCTTC. It specifies CASSDTGIYEQFF.

The rearrangement joins TRBV14 to TRBJ2-5, with D hard to call. V dropped 0 bases and J dropped 4 bases, with 18 bases sitting between them. Germline assignment: CDR1 SGHDN and CDR2 FVKESK. This CDR3 region has 17 residues. The CDR3 DNA sequence: TGTGCCAGCAGCCAAGACCACTTTTTACTTGGCGGAGAGACCCAGTACTTC. Translation: CASSQDHFLLGGETQYF.

V usage is TRBV5-1 and J usage is TRBJ1-5, with D uncertain. The germline V gene encodes CDR1 SGHRS and CDR2 YFSETQ. This CDR3 has 13 amino acids. Trimming took off 4 bases at V and 3 bases at J, with 8 bases between the two ends. This CDR3 is CASSLGFNQPQHF. The CDR3 DNA reads as TGCGCCAGCAGCCTGGGTTTCAATCAGCCCCAGCATTTT.

The chain recombines TRBV11-3 with TRBJ2-5; D ambiguous. There are 13 residues in the CDR3. Trimming cost V 0 bases and J 6 bases, with 8 bases left between them. The V gene's germline CDR1 is SGHNT and CDR2 YENEEA. CDR3 DNA: TGTGCCAGCAGCTTAGACCCCAGGCAGACCCAGTACTTC. It specifies CASSLDPRQTQYF. The full variable domain, with the rest looked up from reference TRBV11-3 and TRBJ2-5, is EAGVVQSPRYKIIEKKQPVAFWCNPISGHNTLYWYLQNLGQGPELLIRYENEEAVDDSQLPKDRFSAERLKGVDSTLKIQPAELGDSAVYLCASSLDPRQTQYFGPGTRLLVL.

The V gene is TRBV25-1, the J gene TRBJ2-7; D remains unclear. The CDR3 length is 14 residues. Trimming removed 1 base at V and 0 bases at J, with 7 bases between. Per germline, CDR1 MGHDK and CDR2 SYGVNS. CDR3 DNA: TGTGCCAGCAGTGAATTTGGGGACTCCTACGAGCAGTACTTC. Its translation is CASSEFGDSYEQYF.

The genes are TRBV18 and TRBJ1-5, with 8 positions matching TRBD1. J gave up 5 bases and V 3 bases, and 6 bases lay outside the gene matches. Germline loops: CDR1 KGHSH, CDR2 LQKENI. This CDR3 contains 15 residues. The CDR3 sequence is CASSPYQGADQPQHF. The CDR3 bases are TGTGCCAGCTCACCGTACCAGGGGGCCGATCAGCCCCAGCATTTT.

The chain employs TRBV14 and TRBJ2-7; unclear D gene. This CDR3 is 13 amino acids long. Deletions cut 5 bases from V and 3 bases from J, with 11 bases between. Germline-derived CDR1 and CDR2 are SGHDN and FVKESK. CDR3 nucleotides: TGTGCCAGCAGCTTCAGACCCTTCTACGAGCAGTACTTC. Amino acid sequence: CASSFRPFYEQYF.